This T cell receptor beta chain derives from a study of identical twins. Findings of the study overall: Some out-of-frame alpha sequences were shared by twins, and these showed excess low generation probability. Because invariant MAIT and iNKT cells could be present, zero-insertion analyses could be partly confounded. There was more out-of-frame TCR alpha sharing in monozygotic twins than models estimated. While abundant cord blood beta clonotypes carried fewer insertions, memory repertoires showed no such pattern.

In regard to this clonotype: Its target is unknown.

This CDR3 comprises 12 residues. V lost 5 bases and J 11 bases, leaving 13 bases between the germline ends. Germline assignment: CDR1 SGHAT and CDR2 FQNNGV. Using its own MiXCR run on the 5' RACE reads, TCRdb lists one record per CDR3 protein. Of around 370,000 distinct CDR3 sequences listed, roughly 9% are singletons. Sequencing input: naive T cells sorted from blood. This chain links TRBV11-2 with TRBJ2-1; D remains unclear. This TCR derives from a woman in her 50s in good health. The CDR3 here is CASSPHRRQQFF. CDR3 in DNA: TGTGCCAGCAGCCCCCACCGGCGGCAGCAGTTCTTC.